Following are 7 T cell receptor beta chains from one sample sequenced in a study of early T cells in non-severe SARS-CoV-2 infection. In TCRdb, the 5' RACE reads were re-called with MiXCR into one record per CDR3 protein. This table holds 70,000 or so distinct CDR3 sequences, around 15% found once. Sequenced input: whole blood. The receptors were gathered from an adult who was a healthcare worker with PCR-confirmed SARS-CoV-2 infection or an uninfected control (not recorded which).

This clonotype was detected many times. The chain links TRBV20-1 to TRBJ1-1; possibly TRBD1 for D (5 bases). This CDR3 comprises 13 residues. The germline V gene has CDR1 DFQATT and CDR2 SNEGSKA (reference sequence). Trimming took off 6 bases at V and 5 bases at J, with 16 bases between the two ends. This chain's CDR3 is CSAKPDSRTEAFF. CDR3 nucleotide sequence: TGCAGTGCGAAACCCGACAGTAGGACTGAAGCTTTCTTT.

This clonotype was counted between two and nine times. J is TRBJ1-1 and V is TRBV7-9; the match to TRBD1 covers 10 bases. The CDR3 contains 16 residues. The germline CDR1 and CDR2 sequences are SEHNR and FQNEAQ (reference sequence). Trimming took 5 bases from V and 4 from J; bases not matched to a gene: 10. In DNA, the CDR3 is TGTGCCAGCAGCATCCCCGGGACAGGGGTCGGCACTGAAGCTTTCTTT. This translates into CASSIPGTGVGTEAFF.

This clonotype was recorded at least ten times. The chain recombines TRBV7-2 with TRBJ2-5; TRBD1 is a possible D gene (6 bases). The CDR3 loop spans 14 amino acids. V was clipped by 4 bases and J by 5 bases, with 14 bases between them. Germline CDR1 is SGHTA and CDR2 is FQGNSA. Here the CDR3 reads CASSSDNRAETQYF. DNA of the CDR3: TGTGCCAGCAGCTCAGACAACAGGGCCGAGACCCAGTACTTC. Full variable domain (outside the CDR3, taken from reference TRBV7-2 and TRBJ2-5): GAGVSQSPSNKVTEKGKDVELRCDPISGHTALYWYRQSLGQGLEFLIYFQGNSAPDKSGLPSDRFSAERTGGSVSTLTIQRTQQEDSAVYLCASSSDNRAETQYFGPGTRLLVL.

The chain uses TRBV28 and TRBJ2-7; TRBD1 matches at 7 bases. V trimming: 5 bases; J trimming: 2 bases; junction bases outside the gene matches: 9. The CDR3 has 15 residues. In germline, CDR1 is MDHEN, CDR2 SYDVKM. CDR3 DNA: TGTGCCAGCAGTGAAACCTCGGGACAGACCTACGAGCAGTACTTC. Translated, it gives CASSETSGQTYEQYF.

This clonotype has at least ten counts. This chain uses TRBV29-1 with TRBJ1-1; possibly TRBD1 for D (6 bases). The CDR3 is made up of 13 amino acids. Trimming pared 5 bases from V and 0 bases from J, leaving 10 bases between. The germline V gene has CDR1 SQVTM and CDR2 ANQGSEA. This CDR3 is CSVSRDMNTEAFF. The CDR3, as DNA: TGCAGCGTTTCACGGGACATGAACACTGAAGCTTTCTTT.

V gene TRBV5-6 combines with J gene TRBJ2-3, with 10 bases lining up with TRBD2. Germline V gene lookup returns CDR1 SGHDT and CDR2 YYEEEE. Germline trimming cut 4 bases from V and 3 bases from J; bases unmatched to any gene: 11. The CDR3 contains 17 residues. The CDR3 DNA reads TGTGCCAGCAGCCCATTCGGGCTAGCGGGGGAGACAGATACGCAGTATTTT. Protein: CASSPFGLAGETDTQYF.

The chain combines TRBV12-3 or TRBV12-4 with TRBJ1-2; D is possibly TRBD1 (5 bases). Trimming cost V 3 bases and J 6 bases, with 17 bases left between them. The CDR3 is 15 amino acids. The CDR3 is CASSLFAGGADGYTF. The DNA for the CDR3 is TGTGCCAGCAGTTTGTTTGCAGGAGGGGCCGATGGCTACACCTTC.